This T cell receptor gamma chain was profiled in a study of human gamma delta and Vdelta1 T cells. TCRdb re-identified clones in the PCR reads via CATT. The repertoire has 2,500 to 3,000 gamma-chain clones, roughly 5.4% of them found once; the top ten carry less than 15%. The CDR3 extends over 11 amino acids. Germline-derived CDR1 and CDR2 are VINAFY and YDVSNSKD. As to this clone: A much bigger clone sits one base away, suggesting this may be a read error.

Sequenced sample: naive CD27+ Vdelta1 gamma-delta T cells from blood. The chain joins TRGV5 to TRGJ1 or TRGJ2. The source of this sequence is a human donor in good health. The CDR3 DNA follows: TGCGCCACCTGGGATAGTTGGAAGAAACTCTTT. Its translation: CATWDSWKKLF.